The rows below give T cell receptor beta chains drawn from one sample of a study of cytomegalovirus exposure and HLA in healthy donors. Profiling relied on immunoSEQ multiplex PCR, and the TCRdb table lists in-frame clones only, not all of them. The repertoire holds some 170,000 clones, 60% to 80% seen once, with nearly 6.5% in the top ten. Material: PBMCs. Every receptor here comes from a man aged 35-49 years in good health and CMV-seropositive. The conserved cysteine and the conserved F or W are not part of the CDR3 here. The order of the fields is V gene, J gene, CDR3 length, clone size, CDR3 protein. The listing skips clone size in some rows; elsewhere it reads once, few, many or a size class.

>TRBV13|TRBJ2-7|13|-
ASSLRTSVSYEQY
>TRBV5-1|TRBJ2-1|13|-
ASSIFTGSYNEQF
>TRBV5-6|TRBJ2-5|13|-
ASSSLAAGKETQY
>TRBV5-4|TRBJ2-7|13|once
ASTFGLGQNYEQY
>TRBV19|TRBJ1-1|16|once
ASSIDVAGGRGNTEAF
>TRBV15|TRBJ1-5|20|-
ATSRDRGPAGQGAPSNQPQH
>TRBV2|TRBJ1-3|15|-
ASSHPVTGTVGNTIY
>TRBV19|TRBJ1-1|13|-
ASSIYGSLNTEAF
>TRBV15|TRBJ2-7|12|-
ATSRGGSEDEQY
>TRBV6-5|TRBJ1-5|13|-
ASSQYRGGNQPQH
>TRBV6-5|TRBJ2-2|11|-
ASTRLPTGELF
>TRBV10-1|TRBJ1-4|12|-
ASSGGGSEEKLF
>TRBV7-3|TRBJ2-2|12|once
ASSQDRYTGELF
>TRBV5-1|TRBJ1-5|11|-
ASSAYFGQPQH
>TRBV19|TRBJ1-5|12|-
ASSMEPLNGAQH
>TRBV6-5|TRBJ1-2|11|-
ASRAGEPYGYT
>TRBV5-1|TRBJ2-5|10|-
ASSEPGETQY
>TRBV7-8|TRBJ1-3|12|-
ASSLAPQGNTIY
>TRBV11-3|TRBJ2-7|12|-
ASSIGQDVYEQY
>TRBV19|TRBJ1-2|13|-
ASSTVGQTSYGYT
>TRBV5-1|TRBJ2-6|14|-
ASSPVSRHGANVLT
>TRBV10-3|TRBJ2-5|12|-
AISETLAGRTQY
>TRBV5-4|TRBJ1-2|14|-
ASSRGQIPSEYGYT
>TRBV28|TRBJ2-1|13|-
ASSSGGDPYNEQF
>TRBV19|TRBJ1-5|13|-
ASSTGVTSNQPQH
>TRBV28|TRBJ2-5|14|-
ASSFPGTGGVGTQY
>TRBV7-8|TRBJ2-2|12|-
ASSFRGGTGELF
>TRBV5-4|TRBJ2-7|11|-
ASRGAPGREQY
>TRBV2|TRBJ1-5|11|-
ASSGEAGQPQH
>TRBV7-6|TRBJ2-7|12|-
ASSFHGQGYEQY
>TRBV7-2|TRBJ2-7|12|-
ASSLVSGSGEQY
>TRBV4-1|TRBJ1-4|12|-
ASSRQTEAEKLF
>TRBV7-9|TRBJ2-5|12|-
ASSSFTRSGTQY
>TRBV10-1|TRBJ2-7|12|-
ASSESDRVREQY
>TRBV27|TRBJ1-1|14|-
ASSFHVTGGNTEAF
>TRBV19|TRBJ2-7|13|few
ASSPGTSAFYEQY
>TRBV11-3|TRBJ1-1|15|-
ASSLGQRKGGNTEAF
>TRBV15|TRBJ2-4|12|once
AASQGGDGNIQY
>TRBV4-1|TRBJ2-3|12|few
ASSLTEEEDTQY
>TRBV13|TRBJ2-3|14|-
ASSLRGLALTDTQY
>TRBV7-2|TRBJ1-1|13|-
ASSPGQGRNTEAF
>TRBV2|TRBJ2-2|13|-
ASASGFSNTGELF
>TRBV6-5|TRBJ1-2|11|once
ASSPTGDYGYT
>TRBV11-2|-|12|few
ASSPHNNYNEQY
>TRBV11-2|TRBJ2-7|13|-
ASSLDFRAFYEQY
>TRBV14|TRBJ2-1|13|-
ASSLRLAGYNEQF
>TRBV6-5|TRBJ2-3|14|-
ASSYSTASGTDTQY
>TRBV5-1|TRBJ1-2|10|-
ASRDRDYGYT
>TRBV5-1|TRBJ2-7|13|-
ASSAGLAGVQKQY
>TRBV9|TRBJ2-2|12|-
ASSVARGPGELF